Presented here are 2 T cell receptor beta chains from one specimen sequenced in a study of T cells in localized non-small cell lung cancer. Libraries were prepared by immunoSEQ multiplex PCR; TCRdb keeps only in-frame clonotypes and omits some of them. Among just under 80,000 clones listed, around 84% were seen once. This sample comprised peripheral blood, obtained before any cancer treatment. Receptors originate from a female donor of 60 years or more with stage I lung adenocarcinoma.

V and J are TRBV4-2 and TRBJ1-2, with TRBD1 identical over 12 bases. Per the germline V gene, CDR1 is LGHNA and CDR2 is YNFKEQ. V was clipped by 4 bases and J by 2 bases; unmatched bases: 23. The CDR3 extends over 22 amino acids. DNA of the CDR3: TGTGCCAGCAGCCGATCCCTCGTGGTTGGTGGGACAGGGGGCTCAAAAAACTATGGCTACACCTTC. It specifies CASSRSLVVGGTGGSKNYGYTF.

This chain links TRBV6-1 with TRBJ1-3; no reliable D call. The germline V gene has CDR1 MNHNS and CDR2 SASEGT. The CDR3 has 13 amino acids. Trimming shortened V by 2 bases and J by 6 bases, and 8 bases separated the two germline ends. CDR3 protein: CASSESPKNTIYF. The DNA for the CDR3 is TGTGCCAGCAGTGAAAGCCCTAAAAACACCATATATTTT.